This entry is about one T cell receptor (beta chain). This sample stems from a study of T cell changes during pregnancy in multiple sclerosis. Trimming shortened V by 3 bases and J by 11 bases, and 13 bases separated the two germline ends. The CDR3 is 12 amino acids. Germline CDR1 and CDR2: SQVTM and ANQGSEA. Generated by immunoSEQ multiplex PCR, the TCRdb table keeps only in-frame clones and is missing some. The data contain about 61,000 clones, about 90% of them singletons. The chain carries TRBV29-1 and TRBJ2-2; maybe TRBD1 (6 bases). The receptor was isolated from a female donor in good health, enrolled as a control in a pregnancy study. The specimen comprised peripheral blood, sampled in the first trimester of pregnancy. The CDR3 sequence is CSVDDRKGELFF. CDR3 DNA: TGCAGCGTTGATGACAGGAAGGGTGAGCTGTTTTTT.